The 9 T cell receptor beta chains below come from one sample, sequenced in a study of read filtering for tumor transcriptome and immune sequencing. From roughly 390 ng of RNA, a library with molecular barcoded alpha/delta and beta/gamma adaptors was made. Each CDR3 protein gets one entry after TCRdb re-called the reads with MiXCR. This table holds 85,000 or so distinct CDR3 sequences, approximately 13% found once. Sample: a population of CD138-negative cells sorted from bone marrow. These receptors were obtained from a donor at least 40 years old with multiple myeloma.

This clonotype was seen repeatedly, ten times or more. The chain uses TRBV28 and TRBJ1-1, with D possibly being TRBD1 (5 bases). The CDR3 runs 15 residues. CDR1 and CDR2 (germline): MDHEN, SYDVKM. V lost 3 bases and J lost 1, with 12 bases in between. CDR3 loop: CASSFADRPNTEAFF. The CDR3 DNA reads as TGTGCCAGCAGTTTCGCCGACAGACCGAACACTGAAGCTTTCTTT. Full variable domain (missing parts from reference TRBV28 and TRBJ1-1): DVKVTQSSRYLVKRTGEKVFLECVQDMDHENMFWYRQDPGLGLRLIYFSYDVKMKEKGDIPEGYSVSREKKERFSLILESASTNQTSMYLCASSFADRPNTEAFFGQGTRLTVV.

This clonotype was detected a few times. The rearrangement links TRBV20-1 to TRBJ2-5; 11 nucleotides line up with TRBD2. The germline V gene encodes CDR1 DFQATT and CDR2 SNEGSKA (reference sequence). The CDR3 has 15 residues. V dropped 0 bases and J dropped 3; count of bases not matched to a gene: 3. In DNA form, the CDR3 reads TGCAGTGCTAGAGATAGTAGCGGGAGGGAAGAGACCCAGTACTTC. Protein sequence: CSARDSSGREETQYF.

This clonotype was seen many times. J is TRBJ2-1 and V is TRBV18; the match to TRBD2 covers 11 bases. CDR1 and CDR2 from the germline V gene are KGHSH and LQKENI. This CDR3 spans 16 amino acids. Trimming took 3 bases from V and 4 from J; bases not matched to a gene: 5. The CDR3 DNA is TGTGCCAGCTCACCCACGGGACTAGCGGTTTACAATGAGCAGTTCTTC. Translation gives CASSPTGLAVYNEQFF.

V gene TRBV5-1 combines with J gene TRBJ2-7; possible D gene TRBD2, 6 bases. Germline CDR1 SGHRS, CDR2 YFSETQ. Trimming shortened V by 4 bases and J by 6 bases, and 11 bases separated the two germline ends. This CDR3 has 12 amino acids. The CDR3 is CASSGGGFEQYF. The CDR3 nucleotides read TGCGCCAGCAGCGGCGGAGGGTTCGAGCAGTACTTC.

This clonotype was detected ten times or more. The chain recombines TRBV20-1 with TRBJ2-5; 8 bases align to TRBD1. Germline trimming cut 5 bases from V and 2 bases from J; bases unmatched to any gene: 7. CDR1 is DFQATT, CDR2 SNEGSKA, per germline (reference sequence). The CDR3 is made up of 14 amino acids. The DNA of the CDR3 is TGCAGTGCTGGAAGACAGGGGATTCAAGAGACCCAGTACTTC. Its translation is CSAGRQGIQETQYF.

In its sample, this clonotype was seen many times. V and J are TRBV7-9 and TRBJ1-2; 8 bases are shared with TRBD1. The germline CDR1 and CDR2 sequences are SEHNR and FQNEAQ (reference sequence). The CDR3 spans 14 residues. The V segment lost 2 bases and the J segment 4 bases; nucleotides outside the gene matches: 3. As DNA, the CDR3 is TGTGCCAGCAGCTTACCGGGGACAGGCTATGGCTACACCTTC. Translation gives CASSLPGTGYGYTF.

This clonotype came up many times. The rearrangement joins TRBV7-8 to TRBJ1-4, with 8 bases lining up with TRBD1. In germline, CDR1 is SGHVS, CDR2 FQNEAQ. The CDR3 is made up of 15 amino acids. V dropped 1 base and J dropped 5; count of bases not matched to a gene: 3. In DNA form, the CDR3 reads TGTGCCAGCAGCTTAGAAGCAGGGGGCAATGAAAAACTGTTTTTT. Its translation is CASSLEAGGNEKLFF.

The table lists this clonotype with many counts. Written as DNA, the CDR3 is TGCGCCAGCAGCTTGAACGGGGCTAGCACAGATACGCAGTATTTT. Residues: CASSLNGASTDTQYF. This chain joins TRBV5-1 and TRBJ2-3, with D possibly called TRBD1 or TRBD2 (5 bases each). V lost 1 base and J 0 bases, leaving 9 bases between the germline ends. The CDR3 consists of 15 residues. From germline, CDR1 is SGHRS and CDR2 YFSETQ.

This clonotype was seen many times. This chain uses TRBV7-3 with TRBJ2-1; 12 bases are a match to TRBD2. V lost 0 bases, J lost 2 bases, and 2 bases stayed unmatched. Germline CDR1 reads SGHTA; CDR2 reads FQGTGA. The CDR3 is made up of 17 amino acids. As DNA, the CDR3 is TGTGCCAGCAGCTTAACCCGACTAGCGGGGGCCTACAATGAGCAGTTCTTC. Its protein product is CASSLTRLAGAYNEQFF.